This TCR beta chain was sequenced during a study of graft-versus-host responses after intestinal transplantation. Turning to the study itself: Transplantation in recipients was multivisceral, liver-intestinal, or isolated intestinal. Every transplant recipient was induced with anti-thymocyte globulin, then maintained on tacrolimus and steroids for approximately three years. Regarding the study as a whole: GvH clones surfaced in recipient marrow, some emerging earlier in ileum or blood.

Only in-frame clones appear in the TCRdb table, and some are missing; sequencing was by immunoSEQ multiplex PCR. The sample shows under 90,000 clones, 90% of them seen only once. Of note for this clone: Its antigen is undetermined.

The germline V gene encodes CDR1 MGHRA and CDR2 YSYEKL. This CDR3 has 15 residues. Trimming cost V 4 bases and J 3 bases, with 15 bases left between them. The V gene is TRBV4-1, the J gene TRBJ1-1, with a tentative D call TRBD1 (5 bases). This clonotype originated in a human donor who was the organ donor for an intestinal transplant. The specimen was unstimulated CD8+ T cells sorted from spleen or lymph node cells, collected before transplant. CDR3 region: CASSPLKGEDTEAFF. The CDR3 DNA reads TGCGCCAGCAGCCCACTAAAAGGGGAGGACACTGAAGCTTTCTTT.